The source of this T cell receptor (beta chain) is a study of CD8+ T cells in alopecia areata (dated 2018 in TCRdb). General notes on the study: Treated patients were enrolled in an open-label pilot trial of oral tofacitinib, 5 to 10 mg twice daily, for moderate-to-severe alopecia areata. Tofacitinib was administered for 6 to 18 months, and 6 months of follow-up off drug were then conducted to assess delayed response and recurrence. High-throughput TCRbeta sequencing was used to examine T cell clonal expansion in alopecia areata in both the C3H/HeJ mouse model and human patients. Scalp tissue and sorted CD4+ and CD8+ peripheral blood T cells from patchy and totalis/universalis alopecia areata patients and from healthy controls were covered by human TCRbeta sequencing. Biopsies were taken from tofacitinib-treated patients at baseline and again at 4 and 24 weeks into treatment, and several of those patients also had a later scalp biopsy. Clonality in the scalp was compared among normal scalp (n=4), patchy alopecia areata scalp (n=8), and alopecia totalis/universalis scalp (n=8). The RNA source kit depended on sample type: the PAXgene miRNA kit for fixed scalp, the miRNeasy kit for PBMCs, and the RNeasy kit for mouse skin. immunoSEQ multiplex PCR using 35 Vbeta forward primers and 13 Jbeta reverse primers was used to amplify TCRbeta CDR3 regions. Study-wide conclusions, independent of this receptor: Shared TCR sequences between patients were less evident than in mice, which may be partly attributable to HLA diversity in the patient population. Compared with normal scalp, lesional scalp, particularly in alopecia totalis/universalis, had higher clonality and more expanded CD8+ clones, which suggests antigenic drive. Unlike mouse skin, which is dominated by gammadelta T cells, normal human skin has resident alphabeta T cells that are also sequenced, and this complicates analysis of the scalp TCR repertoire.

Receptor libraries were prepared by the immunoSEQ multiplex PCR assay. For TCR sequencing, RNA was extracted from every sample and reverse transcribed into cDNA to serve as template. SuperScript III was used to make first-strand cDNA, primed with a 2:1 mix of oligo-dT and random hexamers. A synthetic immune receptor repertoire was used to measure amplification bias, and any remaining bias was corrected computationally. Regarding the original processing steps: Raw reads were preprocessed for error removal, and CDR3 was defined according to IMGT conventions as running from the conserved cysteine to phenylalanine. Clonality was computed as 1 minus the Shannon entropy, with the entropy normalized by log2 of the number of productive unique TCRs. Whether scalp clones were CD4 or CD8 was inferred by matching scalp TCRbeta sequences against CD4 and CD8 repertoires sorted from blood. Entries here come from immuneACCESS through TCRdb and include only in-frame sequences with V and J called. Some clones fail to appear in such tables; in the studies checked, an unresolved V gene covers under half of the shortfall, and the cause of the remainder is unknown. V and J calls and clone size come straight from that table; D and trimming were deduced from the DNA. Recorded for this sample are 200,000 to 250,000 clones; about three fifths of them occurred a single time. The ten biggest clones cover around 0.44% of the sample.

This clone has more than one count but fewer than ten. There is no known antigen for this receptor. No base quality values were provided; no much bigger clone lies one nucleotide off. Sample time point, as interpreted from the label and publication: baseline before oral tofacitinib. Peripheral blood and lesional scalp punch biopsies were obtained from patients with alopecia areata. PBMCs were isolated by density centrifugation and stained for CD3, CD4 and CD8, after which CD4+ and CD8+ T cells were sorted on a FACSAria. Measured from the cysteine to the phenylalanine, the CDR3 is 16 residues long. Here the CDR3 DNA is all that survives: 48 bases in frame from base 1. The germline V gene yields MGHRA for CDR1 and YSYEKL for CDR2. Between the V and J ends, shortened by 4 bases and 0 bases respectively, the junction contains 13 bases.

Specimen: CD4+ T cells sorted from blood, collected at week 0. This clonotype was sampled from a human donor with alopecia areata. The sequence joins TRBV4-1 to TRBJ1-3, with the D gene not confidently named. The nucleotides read TGCGCCAGCAGCCGTCCAGGTCTCCACTCTGGAAACACCATATATTTT. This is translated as CASSRPGLHSGNTIYF.